This T cell receptor beta chain was found in a study of radiation and T cells in renal cell carcinoma. This clone was detected a few times. Its antigen is not known. The junction had 8 bases not matched to a gene; V was cut back by 5 bases and J by 3 bases. Germline V gives CDR1 MGHDK, CDR2 SYGVNS. This CDR3 is 15 amino acids long. Findings of the study overall: Baseline intratumoral clonotype presence is unknown without pretreatment biopsies.

Assay: immunoSEQ multiplex PCR; the TCRdb copy retains only in-frame clones and omits some. The sample records tens of thousands of clones, around 85% being singletons. Time point given: blood 4 weeks post-SBRT, at nephrectomy. Treatment noted: 15 Gy SBRT to primary tumor, nephrectomy 4 weeks later. Radiation-treated patients gave blood at baseline, week 2 and week 4. The chain combines TRBV25-1 with TRBJ1-1; 8 nucleotides line up with TRBD1. The receptor was derived from a middle-aged man with renal cell carcinoma. This material consisted of blood, taken from a patient whose treatment included radiotherapy and nephrectomy. This CDR3 reads CASSPQGAKYTEAFF. Written as DNA, the CDR3 is TGTGCCAGCAGTCCTCAGGGGGCGAAGTACACTGAAGCTTTCTTT.